This entry lists 21 T cell receptor beta chains sequenced from one sample in a study of blood T cell repertoires in COVID-19. Using immunoSEQ multiplex PCR, the repertoire was profiled, and TCRdb retains in-frame clones only, with some absent. In the table there are 100,000 to 150,000 clones, roughly nine tenths of which are singletons. The sample was peripheral blood. These receptors were collected from a man aged 50 or older with COVID-19, enrolled during active disease.

The rearrangement joins TRBV29-1 to TRBJ2-3; 9 bases align to TRBD2. Trimming at V came to 0 bases and at J to 6 bases, leaving 7 bases not matched to a gene. CDR1 and CDR2 (germline): SQVTM, ANQGSEA. CDR3 length equals 15 residues. For the CDR3, the DNA is TGCAGCGTTGAAGATCGGACTAGCGAGAGGGATACGCAGTATTTT. It translates to CSVEDRTSERDTQYF.

V usage is TRBV10-3 and J usage is TRBJ2-7; 8 bases line up with TRBD2. The germline CDR1 and CDR2 sequences are ENHRY and SYGVKD. The V gene end was trimmed by 8 bases and the J gene end by 2 bases; junction bases not matched to a gene: 8. The CDR3 length is 14 residues. CDR3 sequence: CAIGSGGPTYEQYV. CDR3 in DNA: TGTGCCATCGGTTCGGGGGGGCCTACCTACGAGCAGTACGTC.

The chain joins TRBV11-2 to TRBJ1-1; possible D gene TRBD1, 5 bases. The germline CDR1 and CDR2 sequences are SGHAT and FQNNGV. Trimming removed 1 base from V and 8 bases from J, with 11 bases in between. The CDR3 has 13 residues. CDR3 residues: CASSLAAAGEAFF. CDR3 sequence (DNA): TGTGCCAGCAGCTTAGCGGCGGCAGGGGAAGCTTTCTTT.

This clone turned up a few times. The chain recombines TRBV9 with TRBJ1-1; 8 bases match TRBD1. CDR1 SGDLS and CDR2 YYNGEE come from the germline V gene. V gave up 2 bases and J gave up 1 base; unmatched junction bases: 7. The CDR3 has 16 amino acids. CDR3 sequence (DNA): TGTGCCAGCAGCGTTACAGGGGGGCTGGGGAACACTGAAGCTTTCTTT. Protein product: CASSVTGGLGNTEAFF.

The J gene is TRBJ2-2, the V gene TRBV19; maybe TRBD2 (7 bases). This CDR3 region has 15 residues. The germline V and J ends were trimmed by 8 bases and 6 bases, with 19 bases remaining between them. Germline V gene sequence: CDR1 LNHDA, CDR2 SQIVND (reference sequence). In nucleotides, the CDR3 is TGTGCCAGTGGGGGAGGGGGAACTCTCTCCGGGGAGCTGTTTTTT. This sequence encodes CASGGGGTLSGELFF. The complete variable domain, with remaining parts taken from reference TRBV19 and TRBJ2-2, reads DGGITQSPKYLFRKEGQNVTLSCEQNLNHDAMYWYRQDPGQGLRLIYYSQIVNDFQKGDIAEGYSVSREKKESFPLTVTSAQKNPTAFYLCASGGGGTLSGELFFGEGSRLTVL.

V gene TRBV4-1 combines with J gene TRBJ1-4, with a tentative D call TRBD1 (5 bases). The CDR3 extends over 17 amino acids. The ends were cut back, 4 bases at V and 5 bases at J, with 20 bases in the middle. CDR1 is MGHRA and CDR2 is YSYEKL in the germline V gene. The CDR3 bases are TGCGCCAGCAGCCGGGGGGGGTTTGGGCGGACAAATGAAAAACTGTTTTTT. This gives the protein CASSRGGFGRTNEKLFF.

The chain is built from TRBV10-3 and TRBJ2-1; 11 bases are shared with TRBD1. The CDR3 has 14 residues. The germline gives CDR1 ENHRY, CDR2 SYGVKD. The V and J ends lost 5 bases and 8 bases, in that order; junction bases with no gene match: 5. DNA of the CDR3: TGTGCCATCAGTATACGGGACAGGGGGGATGAGCAGTTCTTC. Its protein is CAISIRDRGDEQFF.

V is TRBV19 and J is TRBJ1-1; TRBD1 matches 9 bases. J gave up 6 bases and V 3 bases, and 8 bases lay outside the gene matches. The CDR3 totals 15 residues. CDR1 is LNHDA, CDR2 SQIVND, per germline (reference sequence). DNA for the CDR3: TGTGCCAGTAGTATCCAGAACGGGGACAGGGCTGAAGCTTTCTTT. This codes for CASSIQNGDRAEAFF.

The gene calls are TRBV10-2 and TRBJ1-5; TRBD1 matches 8 bases. Germline V lookup: CDR1 WSHSY, CDR2 SAAADI. The trim removed 6 bases at V and 5 bases at J, leaving 9 bases unmatched. CDR3 length: 15 residues. The DNA for the CDR3 is TGCGCCAGCAGCTCAGGACAGGGTTGGTATCAGCCCCAGCATTTT. It translates to CASSSGQGWYQPQHF.

The count of this clone is one. The rearrangement uses TRBV10-2 and TRBJ2-7, with 7 bases that match TRBD1. V was clipped by 7 bases and J by 4 bases; unmatched bases: 4. Germline V lookup: CDR1 WSHSY, CDR2 SAAADI. This CDR3 comprises 12 residues. The CDR3 here is CASMTGQYEQYF. CDR3 coding DNA: TGCGCCAGCATGACAGGGCAGTACGAGCAGTACTTC.

This clone turned up a few times. DNA of the CDR3: TGTGCCAGCAGCCAAGACGCGGGGGGGAGAACTGAAGCTTTCTTT. Translated, it gives CASSQDAGGRTEAFF. The chain recombines TRBV4-2 with TRBJ1-1; tentative D call: TRBD1 (5 bases). Germline V gene data show CDR1 as LGHNA and CDR2 as YNFKEQ. The V end was cut by 0 bases, the J end by 5 bases, with 13 bases between. The CDR3 covers 15 residues.

Comment on this clone: Sequence at one end of the junction differs from germline and may be a read error. The CDR3 nucleotides are TGTGCCAGCAGCCCGGACGGACTGCCTCATGCTTTT. Its protein is CASSPDGLPHAF. The rearrangement uses TRBV7-9 and TRBJ1-5; D unresolved. The germline CDR1 and CDR2 sequences are SEHNR and FQNEAQ (reference sequence). The CDR3 length is 12 residues.

This clone was observed once. The chain combines TRBV9 with TRBJ2-2; the match to TRBD2 covers 13 bases. With V trimmed by 7 bases and J by 6 bases, 9 bases remained unmatched. CDR3 length: 16 amino acids. Germline-derived CDR1 and CDR2 are SGDLS and YYNGEE. The CDR3 is CASALAGGPGSGELFF. DNA for the CDR3: TGTGCCAGCGCACTAGCGGGAGGGCCAGGATCCGGGGAGCTGTTTTTT.

The chain combines TRBV4-1 with TRBJ2-1, with 7 bases identical to TRBD2. The V segment lost 2 bases and the J segment 8 bases; nucleotides outside the gene matches: 9. Per germline, CDR1 MGHRA and CDR2 YSYEKL. The CDR3 length is 15 residues. The CDR3 nucleotides read TGCGCCAGCAGCCAAAAAGCGGGGCCCGCATATGAGCAGTTCTTC. Translating it yields CASSQKAGPAYEQFF.

On this clone itself: The germline gene is not matched at one end of the junction; a read error may be the cause. This chain uses TRBV5-1 with TRBJ2-7; TRBD1 matches 7 bases. Germline CDR1 reads SGHRS; CDR2 reads YFSETQ. The CDR3 has 11 residues. The CDR3 is CASSFGQERYF. CDR3 DNA: TGCGCCAGCAGCTTTGGACAGGAGCGGTACTTC.

In this sample, this clone turned up a few times. This chain connects TRBV19 to TRBJ2-7; 9 positions agree with TRBD2. The length of the CDR3 is 15 residues. The junction had 6 bases not matched to a gene; V was cut back by 6 bases and J by 0 bases. Germline CDR1 LNHDA, CDR2 SQIVND (reference sequence). The CDR3 is CASRRLAELSYEQYF. CDR3 bases: TGTGCCAGTAGGCGACTAGCGGAACTCTCCTACGAGCAGTACTTC.

The chain joins TRBV11-3 to TRBJ2-1, with 10 bases lining up with TRBD2. This CDR3 is built from 14 residues. V lost 6 bases to trimming and J lost 2 bases; unmatched junction nucleotides: 1. The germline V gene has CDR1 SGHNT and CDR2 YENEEA. The CDR3 bases are TGTGCCAGCAGTCTAGCGGGAGCCTACAATGAGCAGTTCTTC. It translates to CASSLAGAYNEQFF. Complete variable domain (other parts from reference TRBV11-3 and TRBJ2-1): EAGVVQSPRYKIIEKKQPVAFWCNPISGHNTLYWYLQNLGQGPELLIRYENEEAVDDSQLPKDRFSAERLKGVDSTLKIQPAELGDSAVYLCASSLAGAYNEQFFGPGTRLTVL.

CDR3 sequence: CASSSRGPNQPQHF. CDR3 DNA: TGTGCCAGCAGTTCCAGGGGCCCAAATCAGCCCCAGCATTTT. The chain joins TRBV6-2 or TRBV6-3 to TRBJ1-5; tentatively, D is TRBD1 (6 bases). The germline V gene has CDR1 MNHEY and CDR2 SVGEGT. Trimming removed 4 bases from V and 4 bases from J, with 11 bases in between. This CDR3 region has 14 residues.

This chain uses TRBV12-3 or TRBV12-4 with TRBJ2-1; weak D call: TRBD2 (5 bases). CDR3 length: 13 amino acids. Trimming shortened V by 4 bases and J by 8 bases, and 12 bases separated the two germline ends. As DNA, the CDR3 is TGTGCCAGCAGTTCGTTATGGGGAGATGAGCAGTTCTTC. It specifies CASSSLWGDEQFF.

The rearrangement uses TRBV5-8 and TRBJ2-3, with D unclear. The CDR3 is made up of 12 amino acids. Germline CDR1 reads SGHTS; CDR2 reads YDEGEE. V was pared by 4 bases and J by 8 bases, with 11 bases between. The CDR3 nucleotides are TGTGCCAGCAGCCCCCAGCGTGTTACGCAGTATTTT. Translated: CASSPQRVTQYF. Variable domain in full (rest from reference TRBV5-8 and TRBJ2-3): EAGVTQSPTHLIKTRGQQATLRCSPISGHTSVYWYQQALGLGLQFLLWYDEGEERNRGNFPPRFSGRQFPNYSSELNVNALELEDSALYLCASSPQRVTQYFGPGTRLTVL.

The V gene is TRBV6-5, the J gene TRBJ2-5; 8 bases agree with TRBD1. The CDR3 sequence is 14 residues long. Germline V CDR1 and CDR2: MNHEY, SVGAGI. Germline trimming cut 7 bases from V and 3 bases from J; bases unmatched to any gene: 7. The CDR3 nucleotides are TGTGCCAGCAATGGGGCGACAGGGGAAGAGACCCAGTACTTC. This codes for CASNGATGEETQYF.